The clone carrying this T cell receptor (beta chain) was seen at least ten times. The antigen is not known. The data stem from a study of CD8 T cells in ankylosing spondylitis. General study points: There were earlier reports of some motif variants in reactive arthritis synovial fluid and blood. What appeared characteristic of ankylosing spondylitis blood was a TCR beta motif of seven to nine highly homologous variants. It was reported that disease-linked clones were significantly enriched in matched ankylosing spondylitis synovial fluid.

5'-RACE, quantitative and with molecular barcodes, yielded the TCR beta libraries. TCRdb re-analysed the 5' RACE reads in MiXCR, keeping a single row per CDR3 protein. The sample has under 200,000 distinct CDR3 sequences; roughly 12% are singletons. Unmatched junction bases numbered 5, after V lost 5 bases and J lost 8 bases. The CDR3 length is 12 residues. Per the germline V gene, CDR1 is MGHDK and CDR2 is SYGVNS. The chain joins TRBV25-1 to TRBJ1-2, with TRBD1 matching over 7 bases. The sequenced sample consisted of blood, either unsorted or a sorted T cell fraction (not recorded which). This receptor was obtained from a male donor with ankylosing spondylitis or in good health (not recorded which). The CDR3: CASSLATGGYTF. CDR3 in DNA: TGTGCCAGCAGTCTCGCGACAGGGGGCTACACCTTC.